This T cell receptor beta chain was documented in a study of blood T cell repertoires in COVID-19 (dated by TCRdb to about 2020). A note on the overall study: Samples from collaborators originated in the United States, Italy and Spain and spanned both the acute and convalescent phases of COVID-19. Subjects who had been exposed to COVID-19, were actively infected with it, or had recovered from it provided the deeply sampled blood TCRbeta repertoires that made up the dataset. The material from the prospective study consisted of cDNA or gDNA derived from T cells, B-cell-depleted T cells, or PBMCs. A freely available public database, intended as a resource for researchers studying the immune response to SARS-CoV-2, is where the repertoires were released. Where HLA class I and class II types were available, the types were taken from metadata supplied by the sample provider, not from assay-based typing. Samples came from the ongoing ImmuneRACE study (first 160 participants) plus 1,254 subjects from 6 global collaborators. The sample metadata nearly always contained a de-identified subject ID, COVID-19 status, age in years and sex. Broader findings and caveats from the paper: Clinical and demographic metadata were provided uncurated, with the amount varying by source and participant.

Whole blood was collected in K2EDTA tubes by collaborating institutions according to the institutions' own protocols. Collaborator samples were shipped for TCRbeta analysis as frozen whole blood, isolated PBMCs, or DNA extracted from either sample type. Turning to this clone: The specificity of this receptor is unknown. Base quality data are lacking; no much larger clone is found one base away. Other nucleotide sequences from this sample produce the same CDR3.

The trim is 4 bases for V and 2 bases for J, with a gap of 8 bases between the germline ends. From the germline V gene, CDR1 is SGHAT and CDR2 is FQNNGV. Reading from cysteine to phenylalanine, the CDR3 counts 13 amino acids. The entry retains the CDR3 DNA only, 39 bases that are in frame from base 1. The immunoSEQ Assay, a bias-controlled multiplex PCR, was used to amplify TCRbeta CDR3 regions from genomic DNA. Per the source publication's procedure: Nucleated cell counts per sample were estimated from amplification of reference gene primers within the assay. To quantify the absolute abundance of each unique TCRbeta CDR3 rearrangement, sequence reads were collapsed and filtered. Productive Simpson clonality was computed per sample as the square root of Simpson's diversity index over productive rearrangements. TCRdb carries this immuneACCESS record with in-frame sequences only. Its versions omit some clonotypes, under half of them owing to an unresolved V gene in the studies checked, with the rest unexplained. Clone size and V and J calls were adopted from that table, with D and trimming inferred from the DNA. The sample contains 130,000 or so clones, 86% of them found a single time. The top ten clones comprise approximately 4.3% of the sample.

The specimen sequenced was peripheral blood. The source is a man aged 40-49 years with acute or convalescent COVID-19. The chain couples TRBV11-2 to TRBJ1-1; TRBD1 is perhaps the D gene, given 6 matching bases. This receptor has the CDR3 CASSSRGNTEAFF. The DNA is TGTGCCAGCAGCTCCAGGGGTAACACTGAAGCTTTCTTT.